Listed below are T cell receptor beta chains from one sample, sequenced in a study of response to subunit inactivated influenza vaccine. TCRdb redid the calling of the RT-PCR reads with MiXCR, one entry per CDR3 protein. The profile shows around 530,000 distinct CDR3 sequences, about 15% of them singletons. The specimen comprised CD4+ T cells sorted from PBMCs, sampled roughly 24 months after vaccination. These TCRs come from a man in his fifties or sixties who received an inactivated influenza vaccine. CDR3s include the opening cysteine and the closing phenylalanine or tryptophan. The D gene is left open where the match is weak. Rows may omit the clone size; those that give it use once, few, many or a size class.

CDR3nt: TGTGCCAGCAGGCGGGGTTCGAAGGAAAAACTGTTTTTT
CDR3aa: CASRRGSKEKLFF
abundance: .
v_gene: TRBV6-1
j_gene: TRBJ1-4
d_gene: .

CDR3nt: TGTGCCAGCAGCATAGTTGGCCCCTACGATACGCAGTATTTT
CDR3aa: CASSIVGPYDTQYF
abundance: many
v_gene: TRBV7-2
j_gene: TRBJ2-3
d_gene: .

CDR3nt: TGTGCCAGCTCCCTGACAGGAGTTAGCTCCTACGAGCAGTACTTC
CDR3aa: CASSLTGVSSYEQYF
abundance: few
v_gene: TRBV18
j_gene: TRBJ2-7
d_gene: .

CDR3nt: TGTGCCAGCAGTTTCAGGTCTGAAAATTCACCCCTCCACTTT
CDR3aa: CASSFRSENSPLHF
abundance: .
v_gene: TRBV12-3/TRBV12-4
j_gene: TRBJ1-6
d_gene: .

CDR3nt: TGTGCCACCAGTGATCAACACAGGGACGAGCAGTACTTC
CDR3aa: CATSDQHRDEQYF
abundance: few
v_gene: TRBV24-1
j_gene: TRBJ2-7
d_gene: .

CDR3nt: TGTGCCAGCAGTTGGGGGCAAACAGGGCCCACCGGGGAGCTGTTTTTT
CDR3aa: CASSWGQTGPTGELFF
abundance: .
v_gene: TRBV6-5
j_gene: TRBJ2-2
d_gene: .

CDR3nt: TGTGCCAGCAGCTTAGCTTCTAGCAATAATAATGAGCAGTTCTTC
CDR3aa: CASSLASSNNNEQFF
abundance: many
v_gene: TRBV7-2
j_gene: TRBJ2-1
d_gene: .

CDR3nt: TGCAGTGCTAGACAGGCTAGCGGGATCTACGAGCAGTACTTC
CDR3aa: CSARQASGIYEQYF
abundance: .
v_gene: TRBV20-1
j_gene: TRBJ2-7
d_gene: TRBD2

CDR3nt: TGTGCCAGCCAAAAACCTGGGCAGCCGGTGTTTTTT
CDR3aa: CASQKPGQPVFF
abundance: few
v_gene: TRBV12-3/TRBV12-4
j_gene: TRBJ1-4
d_gene: .

CDR3nt: TGTGCCAGTAGGGAGGGATCGGGACTCAGCTATGGCTACACCTTC
CDR3aa: CASREGSGLSYGYTF
abundance: many
v_gene: TRBV19
j_gene: TRBJ1-2
d_gene: .

CDR3nt: TGTGCCGTCACGGGACTAGCGGGAAGGGAGCAGTACTTC
CDR3aa: CAVTGLAGREQYF
abundance: .
v_gene: TRBV21-1
j_gene: TRBJ2-7
d_gene: .

CDR3nt: TGCGCCAGCAGCTGGGACAGATTCTCCTATAATTCACCCCTCCACTTT
CDR3aa: CASSWDRFSYNSPLHF
abundance: few
v_gene: TRBV5-1
j_gene: TRBJ1-6
d_gene: TRBD1

CDR3nt: TGTGCCAGCAGTGTAGGACAGGGCCTCTCACCCCTCCACTTT
CDR3aa: CASSVGQGLSPLHF
abundance: few
v_gene: TRBV2
j_gene: TRBJ1-6
d_gene: TRBD1

CDR3nt: TGTGCCAGCAGTTTAGGGGCGACAGGACGGAAGGAAAAACTGTTTTTT
CDR3aa: CASSLGATGRKEKLFF
abundance: .
v_gene: TRBV12-3/TRBV12-4
j_gene: TRBJ1-4
d_gene: .

CDR3nt: TGTGCCAGCTCCCCCCACCCCCGACAAAGCCAGTTCTTC
CDR3aa: CASSPHPRQSQFF
abundance: .
v_gene: TRBV18
j_gene: TRBJ2-1
d_gene: .

CDR3nt: TGCAGTGCAACCGGGACAGGCACAGATACGCAGTATTTT
CDR3aa: CSATGTGTDTQYF
abundance: few
v_gene: TRBV20-1
j_gene: TRBJ2-3
d_gene: TRBD1

CDR3nt: TGTGCCCAAGGTTCCCCTCCCGTTACTGAAGCTTTCTTT
CDR3aa: CAQGSPPVTEAFF
abundance: few
v_gene: TRBV30
j_gene: TRBJ1-1
d_gene: .

CDR3nt: TGTGCCAGCAGTTTCTTACAGGCCGTAGGTAATTCACCCCTCCACTTT
CDR3aa: CASSFLQAVGNSPLHF
abundance: few
v_gene: TRBV27
j_gene: TRBJ1-6
d_gene: .

CDR3nt: TGTGCCAGCAGCCCACCGGCTGCACAGATATGGGAGACCCAGTACTTC
CDR3aa: CASSPPAAQIWETQYF
abundance: many
v_gene: TRBV7-2
j_gene: TRBJ2-5
d_gene: .

CDR3nt: TGCAGTGCTAGAGACTATAGGGGCTTAAGATCACCCCTCCACTTT
CDR3aa: CSARDYRGLRSPLHF
abundance: few
v_gene: TRBV20-1
j_gene: TRBJ1-6
d_gene: .

CDR3nt: TGCGCCAGCAGCCCTGGACAGGGGCAGCAGTACTTC
CDR3aa: CASSPGQGQQYF
abundance: few
v_gene: TRBV5-1
j_gene: TRBJ2-7
d_gene: TRBD1

CDR3nt: TGCAGTGCTTCGGTGGGCGTAAATGAGCAGTTCTTC
CDR3aa: CSASVGVNEQFF
abundance: few
v_gene: TRBV20-1
j_gene: TRBJ2-1
d_gene: .

CDR3nt: TGCGCCAGCAGCCGGGACAGTTCCACAGATACGCAGTATTTT
CDR3aa: CASSRDSSTDTQYF
abundance: many
v_gene: TRBV5-1
j_gene: TRBJ2-3
d_gene: TRBD1

CDR3nt: TGTGCCAGCAGCTCTCGGGAGCTCGGCGAGCAGTACTTC
CDR3aa: CASSSRELGEQYF
abundance: .
v_gene: TRBV7-6
j_gene: TRBJ2-7
d_gene: .

CDR3nt: TGCGCCAGCAGCCCCGGGACACCCAACTATGGCTACACCTTC
CDR3aa: CASSPGTPNYGYTF
abundance: few
v_gene: TRBV5-1
j_gene: TRBJ1-2
d_gene: .

CDR3nt: TGTGCCAGTAGTATGGGACAGAGCTCCTACGAGCAGTACTTC
CDR3aa: CASSMGQSSYEQYF
abundance: .
v_gene: TRBV19
j_gene: TRBJ2-7
d_gene: TRBD1

CDR3nt: TGCGCCAGCAGCCTCCGAGGGGTTGGCTACACCTTC
CDR3aa: CASSLRGVGYTF
abundance: few
v_gene: TRBV4-3
j_gene: TRBJ1-2
d_gene: .

CDR3nt: TGTGCCAGCAGTTTCTGGGCTGGGGCCAACGTCCTGACTTTC
CDR3aa: CASSFWAGANVLTF
abundance: few
v_gene: TRBV12-3/TRBV12-4
j_gene: TRBJ2-6
d_gene: .

CDR3nt: TGTGCCAGCAGCTCACGACTAGCGGGAGGGCGGAGTGAGCAGTTCTTC
CDR3aa: CASSSRLAGGRSEQFF
abundance: few
v_gene: TRBV7-2
j_gene: TRBJ2-1
d_gene: TRBD2

CDR3nt: TGTGCCACCAGTGAAACCGGGACAGAAGAGACCCAGTACTTC
CDR3aa: CATSETGTEETQYF
abundance: .
v_gene: TRBV24-1
j_gene: TRBJ2-5
d_gene: TRBD1

CDR3nt: TGTGCCAGCAGGGGGATGGGGAACAGTGCTGAAGCTTTCTTT
CDR3aa: CASRGMGNSAEAFF
abundance: many
v_gene: TRBV3-1
j_gene: TRBJ1-1
d_gene: .

CDR3nt: TGCAGCGCTGTTCAGGGAAGGGGCTATGGCTACACCTTC
CDR3aa: CSAVQGRGYGYTF
abundance: few
v_gene: TRBV29-1
j_gene: TRBJ1-2
d_gene: .

CDR3nt: TGTGCCAGCAGCCCAAATCAGGGGGAGACCCAGTACTTC
CDR3aa: CASSPNQGETQYF
abundance: few
v_gene: TRBV7-2
j_gene: TRBJ2-5
d_gene: .